Here is one T cell receptor (beta chain) with its context. This clonotype was counted between two and nine times. No cognate antigen has been identified for it. Base qualities are not recorded, but no much larger clone differs from it by a single base. From a lookup of the germline V gene, CDR1 and CDR2 are SGHRS and YFSETQ. A distance of 15 bases separates the germline ends of V and J, which lose 3 bases and 5 bases respectively. The CDR3 runs 14 amino acids, cysteine and phenylalanine included. The retained sequence is limited to the CDR3, 42 bases, with the frame set at the first base. The library was produced with RACE. Sequencing took place on a NextSeq 500. Library preparation attached unique molecular identifiers to individual cDNA molecules for quantitative, reproducible TCR counting. From each blood RNA sample, both TCR alpha and TCR beta chains were sequenced. The authors processed their data as follows. The median number of TCRs per sample was roughly 98,000, ranging from roughly 20,000 to 700,000. The Decombinator software suite was used to annotate V, J and CDR3 in the TCR reads. Every sample was subsampled to the same number of TCRs (28,000) for the PS versus PT1 abundance plots. Expanded TCRs were defined as absent before sensitization and observed at least eight times at the 2-week time point. The public reads were reprocessed in TCRdb via fastp at Q25 and MiXCR, keeping in-frame beta chains. For every CDR3 protein sequence, its rows merge into one entry that carries the most common genes and DNA. TCRdb assigned the V and J calls; the authors' analysis was not used. Within this sample are about 55,000 distinct CDR3 sequences, with 9.5% to 10% of them counted one time only. The ten largest clones add up to over 1.5% of the sample.

This specimen comes from a study of human T cells and chemical hapten exposure (dated by TCRdb to the early 2020s). In the study overall: For sensitization, 2% DPC in acetone was applied to a roughly 2 cm by roughly 2 cm area of upper inner arm skin. The patient cohort, mostly female, included alopecia areata with under or over 50% scalp involvement, alopecia totalis and alopecia universalis. Blood for TCR sequencing was provided by twenty-nine alopecia patients at one to four time points (pre-sensitization, 2, 6 and 24 weeks). Blood samples were taken from patients before sensitization (week 0) and then at 2, 6 and about 24 weeks after DPC sensitization. In alopecia patients, the study followed how the peripheral blood TCR repertoire changed in vivo over primary and secondary sensitization to diphenylcyclopropenone (DPC), a hapten. Patients additionally received weekly therapeutic DPC doses to the scalp throughout the approximately 24-week study period. Patch tests used Finn chambers with 0.01% DPC on the upper back, scored after 6 days by International Contact Dermatitis Research Group standards. Libraries were pooled for sequencing, and per-sample TCR yields varied mainly because of small differences in library volumes within the pool. Findings and caveats that apply to the study as a whole: Significantly more large CDR3 similarity clusters were formed by expanded TCRs than by pre-sensitization or healthy control sets, consistent with antigen-driven responses. DPC sensitization did not change how many TCRs were above 1 in 1000 frequency, and no evidence was found of alterations in global repertoire structure. Patch test score correlated positively with the number of PT1 expanded TCRs, reaching significance at thresholds 8, 16 and 32 but not at 4. After repeated subsampling, the strength of the expansion versus patch-test correlation and the threshold at which it became significant changed. Because every patient had alopecia, a presumed autoimmune disease, the patients' immune response might differ from that of healthy individuals.

The time point label of this sample denotes: patch test 2, 6 weeks after DPC sensitization. The treatment or condition label, as the study defines it: therapeutic diphenylcyclopropenone sensitization with weekly scalp DPC. Blood at each patch-test visit was drawn before the patch test was applied. Eligible patients were aged 18 to 70, diagnosed with alopecia, deemed suitable for DPC therapy, and excluded if pregnant. Unfractionated whole blood was collected in Tempus Blood RNA tubes, and total RNA was extracted from that blood. This specimen consisted of whole blood, obtained in connection with sensitization to the hapten diphenylcyclopropenone (DPC). This sequence was found in a woman aged 50 to 65 with alopecia areata. Some clones in this sample may be carry-over from other donors' samples. In this chain, TRBV5-1 is recombined with TRBJ2-7, with a tentative D gene TRBD2 over 6 matching bases. For the CDR3, the sequence is CASSYPGLRDEQYF. The sequence in DNA is TGCGCCAGCAGCTACCCGGGACTCCGCGACGAGCAGTACTTC.